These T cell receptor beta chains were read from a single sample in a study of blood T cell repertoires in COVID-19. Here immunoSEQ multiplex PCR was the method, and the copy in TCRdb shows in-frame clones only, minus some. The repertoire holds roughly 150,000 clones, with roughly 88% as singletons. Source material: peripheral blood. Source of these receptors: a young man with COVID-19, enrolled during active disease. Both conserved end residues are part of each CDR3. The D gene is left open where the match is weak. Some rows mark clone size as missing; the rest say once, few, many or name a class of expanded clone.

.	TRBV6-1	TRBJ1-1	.	TGTGCCAGCAGTGAGCCGGCGGGGAACACTGAAGCTTTCTTT	CASSEPAGNTEAFF
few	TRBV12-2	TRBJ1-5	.	TGTGCAAGTCGCTTAATGTTTGGGGGCTGGAGCAATCAGCCCCAGCATTTT	CASRLMFGGWSNQPQHF
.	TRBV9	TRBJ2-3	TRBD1	TGTGCCAGCAGCTCACGACAGGGGACTGTCACAGATACGCAGTATTTT	CASSSRQGTVTDTQYF
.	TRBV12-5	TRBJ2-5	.	TGTGCTAGTGGTTTTGATCGGCAAGAGACCCAGTACTTC	CASGFDRQETQYF
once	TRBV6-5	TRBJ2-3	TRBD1	TGTGCCAGCAGTCTTGGACAGGGGTGGTATTTT	CASSLGQGWYF
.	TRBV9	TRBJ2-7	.	TGTGCCAGCAGCGAGCGGCCCACCCCCTCCTACGAGCAGTACTTC	CASSERPTPSYEQYF
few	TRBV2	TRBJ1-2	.	TGTGCCAGCAGTAACAGGTGGGGGGGCCTCGGCTACACCTTC	CASSNRWGGLGYTF
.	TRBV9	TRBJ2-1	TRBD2	TGTGCCAGCAGCTTCAGGACTAGCGGGGGCTACAATGAGCAGTTCTTC	CASSFRTSGGYNEQFF
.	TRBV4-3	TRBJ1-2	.	TGCGCCAGCAGCCAAGAGCGGCAGGGTATAGGTGGCTACACCTTC	CASSQERQGIGGYTF
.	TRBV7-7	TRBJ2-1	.	TGTGCTAGCAGCTTAGCGGAGGCCACCTACAATGAGCAGTTCTTC	CASSLAEATYNEQFF
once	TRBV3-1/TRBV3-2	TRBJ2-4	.	TGTGCCAGCAGCCGGGGACGCATCGCCGGGACTGGGAGTGGGGCCATAGCCAAAAACATTCAGTACTTC	CASSRGRIAGTGSGAIAKNIQYF
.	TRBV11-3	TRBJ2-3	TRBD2	TGTGCCAGCAGTATCGGGGGGGGCACAGATACGCAGTATTTT	CASSIGGGTDTQYF
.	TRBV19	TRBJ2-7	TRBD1	TGTGCCAGTCATCCGGGACAGGGAAGGAGCTCCTACGAGCAGTACTTC	CASHPGQGRSSYEQYF
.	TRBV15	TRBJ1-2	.	TGTGCCACCAGCAGAGGGTCCCTTGCGGGTAACTATGGCTACACCTTC	CATSRGSLAGNYGYTF
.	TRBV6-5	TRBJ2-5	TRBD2	TGTGCCACTGAATCCCTAGCGGGAGACAAAGAGACCCAGTACTTC	CATESLAGDKETQYF
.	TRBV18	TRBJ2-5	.	TGTGCCAGCTCACCAGGGGTAACTAGGTCAGAGACCCAGTACTTC	CASSPGVTRSETQYF
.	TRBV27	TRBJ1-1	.	TGTGCCAGCAGTTTATGGGCAGGGCGAACTGAAGCTTTCTTT	CASSLWAGRTEAFF
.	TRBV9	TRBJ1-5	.	TGTGCCAGCAGCGTAGATGGGCAGGGAGGTCAGCCCCAGCATTTT	CASSVDGQGGQPQHF
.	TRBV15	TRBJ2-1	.	TGTGCCACCAGCATAAGGGGTGGCTCCTACAATGAGCAGTTCTTC	CATSIRGGSYNEQFF